These 25 T cell receptor beta chains were sequenced from one sample in a study of cytomegalovirus exposure and HLA in healthy donors. The PCR employed 60 Vbeta primers together with 13 Jbeta primers. Here immunoSEQ multiplex PCR was the method, and the copy in TCRdb shows in-frame clones only, minus some. The sample has about 96,000 clones, 50% to 80% seen once; the top ten hold 3.2%. Input material: PBMCs. The receptor source for this set is a man aged 55 to 70 in good health and CMV-seronegative.

The chain uses TRBV2 and TRBJ2-1, with TRBD2 identical over 13 bases. Germline lookup yields CDR1 SNHLY and CDR2 FYNNEI. The CDR3 runs to 16 residues. The trim removed 8 bases at V and 6 bases at J, leaving 10 bases unmatched. CDR3 nucleotide sequence: TGTGCCAGCGAGGGACTAGCGGGGAACCCAATCAATGAGCAGTTCTTC. Translated, it gives CASEGLAGNPINEQFF.

V gene TRBV28 combines with J gene TRBJ2-7; 8 bases map to TRBD1. This CDR3 contains 16 residues. Germline V gene sequence: CDR1 MDHEN, CDR2 SYDVKM. The ends lost 5 bases at V and 4 bases at J; junction bases unmatched: 13. The CDR3 DNA is TGTGCCAGCAGTCCTCTCGGACAGGGAGAAATGTACGAGCAGTACTTC. Its translation is CASSPLGQGEMYEQYF.

This rearrangement joins TRBV19 to TRBJ2-7; tentative D call: TRBD2 (5 bases). The CDR3 covers 11 residues. CDR1 and CDR2 (germline): LNHDA, SQIVND (reference sequence). Trimming removed 3 bases at V and 6 bases at J, with 6 bases between. This CDR3 reads CASSMGSEQYF. CDR3 DNA sequence: TGTGCCAGTAGTATGGGGAGCGAGCAGTACTTC.

The gene calls are TRBV28 and TRBJ2-1, with 8 nucleotides matching TRBD1. The germline CDR1 and CDR2 sequences are MDHEN and SYDVKM. The CDR3 extends over 14 amino acids. V gave up 5 bases and J gave up 5 bases; unmatched junction bases: 5. The CDR3 DNA sequence: TGTGCCAGCAGTCCCCCGGACAGGGACAATGAGCAGTTCTTC. It specifies CASSPPDRDNEQFF. Combining the CDR3 with reference TRBV28 and TRBJ2-1 gives the whole variable domain DVKVTQSSRYLVKRTGEKVFLECVQDMDHENMFWYRQDPGLGLRLIYFSYDVKMKEKGDIPEGYSVSREKKERFSLILESASTNQTSMYLCASSPPDRDNEQFFGPGTRLTVL.

The gene calls are TRBV6-5 and TRBJ2-2; the match to TRBD2 covers 8 bases. From germline, CDR1 is MNHEY and CDR2 SVGAGI. V gave up 2 bases and J gave up 4 bases; unmatched junction bases: 3. This CDR3 spans 15 amino acids. CDR3 residues: CASSYHGGVTGELFF. CDR3 bases: TGTGCCAGCAGTTACCACGGGGGGGTCACCGGGGAGCTGTTTTTT.

In its sample, this clone was seen a few times. The chain links TRBV6-6 to TRBJ2-3; perhaps TRBD2 as D (6 bases). This CDR3 region has 14 residues. Germline V gene lookup returns CDR1 MNHNY and CDR2 SVGAGI (reference sequence). The germline V and J ends were trimmed by 4 bases and 5 bases, with 13 bases remaining between them. In nucleotides, the CDR3 is TGTGCCAGCAGTTTCGGCGGGGTGGGAGATACGCAGTATTTT. Its protein is CASSFGGVGDTQYF.

V is TRBV7-3 and J is TRBJ1-1; a possible D gene is TRBD1 (6 bases). The CDR3 extends over 15 amino acids. Germline V CDR1 and CDR2: SGHTA, FQGTGA. The V and J ends lost 4 bases and 1 base respectively, with 13 bases between them. CDR3 residues: CASSYIGGANTEAFF. The CDR3 bases are TGTGCCAGCAGCTATATCGGGGGGGCGAACACTGAAGCTTTCTTT.

J is TRBJ1-2 and V is TRBV9, with TRBD1 as a possible D gene (6 bases). Trimming removed 9 bases from V and 3 bases from J, with 18 bases in between. The CDR3 length is 14 residues. Germline CDR1 and CDR2: SGDLS and YYNGEE. This chain's CDR3 is CATSPGGADYGYTF. The DNA for the CDR3 is TGTGCCACCTCACCGGGGGGGGCGGACTATGGCTACACCTTC.

J is TRBJ2-7 and V is TRBV5-5, with 9 nucleotides matching TRBD2. Per the germline V gene, CDR1 is SGHKS and CDR2 is YYEKEE (reference sequence). The V gene end was trimmed by 4 bases and the J gene end by 3 bases; junction bases not matched to a gene: 8. The CDR3 totals 15 residues. The CDR3 loop reads CASSPPLAGGYEQYF. DNA of the CDR3: TGTGCCAGCAGCCCACCACTAGCGGGCGGCTACGAGCAGTACTTC. Variable domain in full (rest from reference TRBV5-5 and TRBJ2-7): DAGVTQSPTHLIKTRGQQVTLRCSPISGHKSVSWYQQVLGQGPQFIFQYYEKEERGRGNFPDRFSARQFPNYSSELNVNALLLGDSALYLCASSPPLAGGYEQYFGPGTRLTVT.

V and J are TRBV7-8 and TRBJ1-6; 7 bases align to TRBD1. Trimming removed 8 bases from V and 10 bases from J; junction bases left unmatched: 17. This CDR3 contains 16 residues. Germline CDR1 SGHVS, CDR2 FQNEAQ. In DNA form, the CDR3 reads TGTGCCAGCGGAAAACAGGGGCAGCTGCCCATCTCACCCCTCCACTTT. This translates into CASGKQGQLPISPLHF.

V gene TRBV6-5 combines with J gene TRBJ2-5; TRBD1 agrees at 8 bases. The length of the CDR3 is 12 residues. V was pared by 6 bases and J by 5 bases, with 2 bases of the junction left unmatched. Germline assignment: CDR1 MNHEY and CDR2 SVGAGI. The CDR3 sequence is CASSGQGETQYF. CDR3 bases: TGTGCCAGCAGCGGACAGGGTGAGACCCAGTACTTC.

The V call is TRBV7-9, the J call TRBJ2-5, with 9 nucleotides matching TRBD2. The J call may be in error: the DNA end matches TRBJ2-7 better. CDR1 is SEHNR, CDR2 FQNEAQ, per germline (reference sequence). This CDR3 has 15 residues. The CDR3 region is CASSPLRTSAYEQYF. The CDR3 region has the DNA TGTGCCAGCAGCCCGCTCAGGACTAGCGCTTACGAGCAGTACTTC.

The CDR3 region has the DNA TGCGCCAGCAGCTCCCCGGGCCGGGGATACACAGATACGCAGTATTTT. This encodes CASSSPGRGYTDTQYF. The genes are TRBV4-1 and TRBJ2-3, with D perhaps TRBD2 (5 bases). Germline V gene data show CDR1 as MGHRA and CDR2 as YSYEKL. CDR3 length equals 16 residues. Between the trimmed V and J ends, which lost 5 bases and 2 bases, there was a span of 17 bases.

The chain recombines TRBV2 with TRBJ1-4; TRBD1 aligns across 9 bases. The CDR3 totals 17 residues. Germline V gene sequence: CDR1 SNHLY, CDR2 FYNNEI. Trimming removed 6 bases from V and 7 bases from J; junction bases left unmatched: 15. CDR3 bases: TGTGCCAGCAGCAAACAGGGGGCGCTTAAGGGGGGTGAAAAACTGTTTTTT. Protein sequence: CASSKQGALKGGEKLFF.

The chain is built from TRBV7-9 and TRBJ2-1; 8 positions agree with TRBD2. This CDR3 is 15 amino acids long. Per the germline V gene, CDR1 is SEHNR and CDR2 is FQNEAQ (reference sequence). The ends lost 5 bases at V and 8 bases at J; junction bases unmatched: 11. CDR3: CASSAGRADMYEQFF. CDR3 DNA sequence: TGTGCCAGCAGCGCCGGGAGGGCCGATATGTATGAGCAGTTCTTC.

This clone was seen more than once but under ten times. The chain employs TRBV11-3 and TRBJ2-2; TRBD1 aligns across 8 bases. The J segment lost 4 bases and the V segment lost 5 bases, leaving 6 bases of the junction unmatched. Germline CDR1 is SGHNT and CDR2 is YENEEA. This CDR3 has 15 residues. CDR3 coding DNA: TGTGCCAGCAGCGGACAGGGAGAGGGCACCGGGGAGCTGTTTTTT. As protein: CASSGQGEGTGELFF.

The chain couples TRBV9 to TRBJ1-5; D unresolved. V lost 2 bases to trimming and J lost 0 bases, with 9 bases between them. This CDR3 is 15 amino acids long. The germline gives CDR1 SGDLS, CDR2 YYNGEE. The CDR3 sequence: CASSVGEYSNQPQHF. The CDR3 DNA follows: TGTGCCAGCAGCGTGGGAGAGTATAGCAATCAGCCCCAGCATTTT.

This chain links TRBV19 with TRBJ1-1, with D perhaps TRBD1 (6 bases). Trimming cost V 7 bases and J 4 bases, with 16 bases left between them. Germline V gene data show CDR1 as LNHDA and CDR2 as SQIVND (reference sequence). The CDR3 is 14 amino acids. This CDR3 is CASNPEGVLTEAFF. The CDR3 DNA reads TGTGCCAGTAACCCTGAGGGGGTACTCACTGAAGCTTTCTTT.

V gene TRBV5-1 combines with J gene TRBJ2-1; TRBD1 is a possible D gene (6 bases). CDR3 size: 15 residues. Between the trimmed V and J ends, which lost 3 bases and 4 bases, there was a span of 14 bases. Per germline, CDR1 SGHRS and CDR2 YFSETQ. The CDR3 DNA is TGCGCCAGCAGCTCTCAGGGGCTCTTTTACAATGAGCAGTTCTTC. As protein: CASSSQGLFYNEQFF.

The J gene is TRBJ1-1, the V gene TRBV29-1; D is ambiguous. Per germline, CDR1 SQVTM and CDR2 ANQGSEA. Trimming took 2 bases from V and 0 from J, leaving 7 bases between them. This CDR3 has 13 amino acids. DNA of the CDR3: TGCAGCGTTGAATATATAATGAACACTGAAGCTTTCTTT. Its protein product is CSVEYIMNTEAFF. The full variable domain, in which reference TRBV29-1 and TRBJ1-1 provide the parts outside the CDR3, is SAVISQKPSRDICQRGTSLTIQCQVDSQVTMMFWYRQQPGQSLTLIATANQGSEATYESGFVIDKFPISRPNLTFSTLTVSNMSPEDSSIYLCSVEYIMNTEAFFGQGTRLTVV.

This clone has a single count. The chain has TRBV28 and TRBJ1-2; D is ambiguous. Trimming stripped 7 bases from V and 2 bases from J, with 11 bases between. The germline gives CDR1 MDHEN, CDR2 SYDVKM. CDR3 length: 13 residues. CDR3 in DNA: TGTGCCAGCAAGGTACAGAGCAACTATGGCTACACCTTC. Amino acid sequence: CASKVQSNYGYTF.

This clone appeared a few times. The J gene is TRBJ2-7, the V gene TRBV7-3; D unresolved. CDR1 SGHTA and CDR2 FQGTGA come from the germline V gene. The CDR3 length is 11 residues. V lost 5 bases, J lost 6 bases, and 8 bases lay in between. In nucleotides, the CDR3 is TGTGCCAGCAGCCCCCTTATCGAGCAGTACTTC. It is translated as CASSPLIEQYF.

The chain has TRBV11-1 and TRBJ2-1, with TRBD2 identical over 13 bases. Germline values: CDR1 SGHAT, CDR2 FQDESV (reference sequence). The length of the CDR3 is 15 residues. V lost 4 bases to trimming and J lost 9 bases; unmatched junction nucleotides: 6. CDR3 sequence reads: CASSSGLAGRTEQFF. The CDR3 bases are TGTGCCAGCAGCTCGGGACTAGCGGGGAGAACTGAGCAGTTCTTC. Together with reference TRBV11-1 and TRBJ2-1, the CDR3 gives the full variable domain: EAEVAQSPRYKITEKSQAVAFWCDPISGHATLYWYRQILGQGPELLVQFQDESVVDDSQLPKDRFSAERLKGVDSTLKIQPAELGDSAMYLCASSSGLAGRTEQFFGPGTRLTVL.

This sequence joins TRBV7-3 and TRBJ2-3; unclear D gene. Trimming removed 3 bases from V and 4 bases from J, with 5 bases in between. There are 12 residues in the CDR3. Germline V lookup: CDR1 SGHTA, CDR2 FQGTGA. CDR3 region: CASSFRADTQYF. The CDR3 coding sequence is TGTGCCAGCAGCTTTAGAGCAGATACGCAGTATTTT.

The rearrangement joins TRBV27 to TRBJ2-2; 9 bases are shared with TRBD2. The germline V gene has CDR1 MNHEY and CDR2 SMNVEV (reference sequence). The CDR3 extends over 15 amino acids. Trimming cost V 8 bases and J 1 base; bases outside gene matches: 5. The CDR3 DNA reads TGTGCCAGCTCAGGACTAGCGTTGAACACCGGGGAGCTGTTTTTT. Protein product: CASSGLALNTGELFF.